The T cell receptor beta chain described here comes from a study of blood T cell repertoires in COVID-19. Whole-study context: T cells, B-cell-depleted T cells, or PBMCs supplied cDNA or gDNA.

In germline, CDR1 is MNHEY, CDR2 SVGEGT. CDR3 length equals 14 residues. V was cut by 2 bases and J by 5 bases, with 10 bases left in between. Using immunoSEQ multiplex PCR, the repertoire was profiled, and TCRdb retains in-frame clones only, with some absent. The sample shows approximately 50,000 clones, over 75% of them seen only once. This clone was recorded a few times. The TCR sequence derives from a man aged 65 to 79 with active COVID-19. The V and J genes are TRBV6-2 or TRBV6-3 and TRBJ2-1, with a weak D call TRBD2 (5 bases). What was sequenced was peripheral blood. The CDR3 sequence is CASSYVWRDNEQFF. CDR3 in DNA: TGTGCCAGCAGTTACGTCTGGCGGGACAATGAGCAGTTCTTC.